This T cell receptor (beta chain) came from a study of CD8 T cells in ankylosing spondylitis. Study results and caveats: Within peripheral blood, clones linked to disease were CD8+ and relatively rare. There was reportedly significant enrichment of clones that were disease-linked in matched ankylosing spondylitis synovial fluid. A TCR beta motif of under 10 highly homologous variants appeared characteristic of ankylosing spondylitis blood.

One entry per CDR3 protein, called by TCRdb with MiXCR from the 5' RACE reads. This sample has 350,000 to 450,000 distinct CDR3 sequences; 25% to 30% occur once, and the top ten carry about 0.89%. As regards this clonotype: Its target is unknown.

In germline, CDR1 is MNHEY, CDR2 SMNVEV (reference sequence). With 2 bases removed from V and 0 bases from J, the gap between germline ends came to 9 bases. The CDR3 contains 15 residues. The rearrangement joins TRBV27 to TRBJ2-3; perhaps TRBD2 as D (5 bases). The sequence was collected from a male donor with ankylosing spondylitis. Sequenced material: blood, either unsorted or a sorted T cell fraction (not recorded which). The CDR3 loop reads CASSLMWRSTDTQYF. The CDR3 coding sequence is TGTGCCAGCAGTTTAATGTGGAGGAGCACAGATACGCAGTATTTT.